The rows below give T cell receptor beta chains drawn from one sample of a study of human T cells and chemical hapten exposure. Using its own MiXCR run on the RACE reads, TCRdb lists one record per CDR3 protein. The sample records 74,000 or so distinct CDR3 sequences, approximately 12% being singletons. The sample here was whole blood, taken in connection with sensitization to the hapten diphenylcyclopropenone (DPC). These receptor sequences come from a woman aged 60-75 years with alopecia areata. Some clones in this sample may be carry-over from other donors' samples. The CDR3 runs from the conserved cysteine through the conserved F or W. D genes are given only for firm matches. A clone size is listed for some rows: how often the clone was seen (once, few, many), or a class if it is expanded.

j_call | v_call | clone_size | d_call | cdr3_nt | cdr3_aa
TRBJ2-1 | TRBV7-6 | few | TRBD1 | TGTGCCAGCAGCCGAGGACAGGGCACCACCTACAATGAGCAGTTCTTC | CASSRGQGTTYNEQFF
TRBJ2-3 | TRBV5-1 | few | TRBD2 | TGCGCCAGCAGCTTGGCCGGGACTAGCGGGGCCTCTAGCACAGATACGCAGTATTTT | CASSLAGTSGASSTDTQYF
TRBJ1-2 | TRBV2 | many | NA | TGTGCCAGCACCCTAACGGGGGGCGCAAACTATGGCTACACCTTC | CASTLTGGANYGYTF
TRBJ2-5 | TRBV11-2 | NA | NA | TGTGCCAGCAGCCTGAACAAAGAGACCCAGTACTTC | CASSLNKETQYF
TRBJ1-1 | TRBV20-1 | few | NA | TGCAGTGCTAGAGTAGGACATTTGAACACTGAAGCTTTCTTT | CSARVGHLNTEAFF
TRBJ1-6 | TRBV3-1 | NA | NA | TGTGCCACCAGACGGTCGAATTCACCCCTCCACTTT | CATRRSNSPLHF
TRBJ2-3 | TRBV12-3/TRBV12-4 | few | TRBD2 | TGTGCCAGCAGTTCCCATAGCGGGGGGAGTCAAGATACGCAGTATTTT | CASSSHSGGSQDTQYF
TRBJ1-6 | TRBV7-9 | NA | NA | TGTGCCAGCAGACCCACAGGCACCCCCAATTCACCCCTCCACTTT | CASRPTGTPNSPLHF
TRBJ1-3 | TRBV7-6 | many | NA | TGTGCCAGCAGCTTGCGGGGAGGCACCATATATTTT | CASSLRGGTIYF
TRBJ2-2 | TRBV5-1 | few | NA | TGCGCCAGCAGCTTGGGACTATCAGGCACCGGGGAGCTGTTTTTT | CASSLGLSGTGELFF
TRBJ1-2 | TRBV12-3/TRBV12-4 | NA | TRBD1 | TGTGCCAGCGCTCCCGGGACAGACTCGGAGACAAACAACCAGAACTATGGCTACACCTTC | CASAPGTDSETNNQNYGYTF
TRBJ2-3 | TRBV29-1 | NA | NA | TGCAGCGTCCGGACCTCCACAGATACGCAGTATTTT | CSVRTSTDTQYF
TRBJ1-2 | TRBV6-5 | many | NA | TGTGCCAGCAGTTACCGGAGACCGGGGGCTAACTATGGCTACACCTTC | CASSYRRPGANYGYTF
TRBJ2-7 | TRBV10-3 | many | TRBD1 | TGTGCCATCCGTACAGGGGGCTACGAGCAGTACTTC | CAIRTGGYEQYF
TRBJ1-4 | TRBV20-1 | many | NA | TGCAGTGCTAGCCGTCAGATTAATGAAAAACTGTTTTTT | CSASRQINEKLFF
TRBJ1-3 | TRBV10-3 | few | NA | TGTGCCATCAGTGACCCGGACCCGATGGTTGGAAACACCATATATTTT | CAISDPDPMVGNTIYF
TRBJ1-1 | TRBV6-1 | many | TRBD1 | TGTGCCAGCAGTGACCACAGGGGGCTGACTGAAGCTTTCTTT | CASSDHRGLTEAFF
TRBJ2-2 | TRBV19 | NA | TRBD1 | TGTGCCAGTAGACCCCACAGGGGACAGAGAAACACCGGGGAGCTGTTTTTT | CASRPHRGQRNTGELFF
TRBJ2-7 | TRBV27 | many | TRBD2 | TGTGCCACCGGACGGACTAGCGGGTACTACGAGCAGTACTTC | CATGRTSGYYEQYF
TRBJ1-5 | TRBV12-3/TRBV12-4 | NA | NA | TGTGCCAGCAAAAATCAGGATAGCAATCAGCCCCAGCATTTT | CASKNQDSNQPQHF
TRBJ1-2 | TRBV7-2 | many | NA | TGTGCCAGCAGCTTAGGCAGCAGGGCCCCTGGGATTTACACCTTC | CASSLGSRAPGIYTF
TRBJ2-3 | TRBV30 | NA | NA | TGTGCCTGGTCGTCCTTCACAGATACGCAGTATTTT | CAWSSFTDTQYF
TRBJ1-1 | TRBV7-6 | many | NA | TGTGCCAGCAGCCCTTTAAAGAACACTGAAGCTTTCTTT | CASSPLKNTEAFF
TRBJ2-2 | TRBV7-9 | NA | NA | TGTGCCAGCAGCACGCTCCCTCCTCAGGTCACCGGGGAGCTGTTTTTT | CASSTLPPQVTGELFF
TRBJ1-1 | TRBV2 | few | TRBD1 | TGTGCCAGCCGGACAGGGGGATTCGGGACACCTGGGTTGGGCACTGAAGCTTTCTTT | CASRTGGFGTPGLGTEAFF
TRBJ1-3 | TRBV30 | NA | NA | TGTGCCTGGGCGGGCGACTCTGGAAACACCATATATTTT | CAWAGDSGNTIYF
TRBJ1-5 | TRBV29-1 | many | NA | TGCAGCGTTCGTTTGGGGGCTAGCAATCAGCCCCAGCATTTT | CSVRLGASNQPQHF
TRBJ1-1 | TRBV5-1 | NA | TRBD1 | TGCGCCAGCAGCTCCGGGACAGGGGGAAACACTGAAGCTTTCTTT | CASSSGTGGNTEAFF
TRBJ2-1 | TRBV24-1 | NA | TRBD1 | TGTGCCACCAGTGATGTGGGACAGGACGACAATGAGCAGTTCTTC | CATSDVGQDDNEQFF
TRBJ2-3 | TRBV5-1 | NA | NA | TGCGCCAGCAGCTTGCAACGTAGCACAGATACGCAGTATTTT | CASSLQRSTDTQYF
TRBJ2-5 | TRBV5-4 | NA | TRBD1 | TGTGCCAGCTCGAAACAGGGGGCCGAGGAGACCCAGTACTTC | CASSKQGAEETQYF
TRBJ2-3 | TRBV7-9 | NA | NA | TGTGCCAGCAGCTTAGCGGCAGGCATGCACACAGATACGCAGTATTTT | CASSLAAGMHTDTQYF
TRBJ2-7 | TRBV2 | few | TRBD2 | TGTGCCAGCAATCTGGGAGGGAGCCACTACGAGCAGTACTTC | CASNLGGSHYEQYF
TRBJ2-1 | TRBV28 | NA | NA | TGTGCCAGCAGTTTACGTGATGAGCAGTTCTTC | CASSLRDEQFF
TRBJ2-7 | TRBV6-5 | NA | NA | TGTGCCAGCAGTTACACCCCTCCCAACAGGACCTACGAGCAGTACTTC | CASSYTPPNRTYEQYF
TRBJ2-7 | TRBV5-5 | NA | NA | TGTGCCAGCAGCTTGCGGCTGAGCTCCTACGAGCAGTACTTC | CASSLRLSSYEQYF
TRBJ1-6 | TRBV4-2 | few | NA | TGTGCCAGCAGCCAGGGGGTCCGATATAATTCACCCCTCCACTTT | CASSQGVRYNSPLHF
TRBJ1-3 | TRBV6-2/TRBV6-3 | many | TRBD1 | TGTGCCAGCAGAGATCCGGGACAGAGAGCTGGAAACACCATATATTTT | CASRDPGQRAGNTIYF
TRBJ2-7 | TRBV20-1 | many | TRBD2 | TGCAGTGCTAGACCCGAGGCGGCTAGCGGGGCCTACTACGAGCAGTACTTC | CSARPEAASGAYYEQYF
TRBJ2-1 | TRBV7-8 | few | NA | TGTGCCAGCAGCCCGGCCGCCACTCAAACTTCTCGGTACAATGAGCAGTTCTTC | CASSPAATQTSRYNEQFF
TRBJ2-5 | TRBV7-8 | many | NA | TGTGCCAGCAGCTTAGTGGTGGGGCCGTACCAAGAGACCCAGTACTTC | CASSLVVGPYQETQYF
TRBJ1-1 | TRBV20-1 | many | NA | TGCAGTGCCGCTACCGGGACGGGGAGCGGTGAAGCTTTCTTT | CSAATGTGSGEAFF
TRBJ2-3 | TRBV29-1 | NA | NA | TGCAGCGTCGAAAGCCAGGGCACAGATACGCAGTATTTT | CSVESQGTDTQYF
TRBJ1-1 | TRBV18 | many | TRBD1 | TGTGCCAGCTCACACTCTGAAGACAGGGCTTTTGAAGCTTTCTTT | CASSHSEDRAFEAFF
TRBJ1-2 | TRBV5-1 | few | NA | TGCGCCAGCAGCTTTGGGACCGAGGACATCTCTGGCTACACCTTC | CASSFGTEDISGYTF
TRBJ1-2 | TRBV7-9 | few | TRBD1 | TGTGCCAGCAGCTTCACTAGCACAGGGGTCGGCTACACCTTC | CASSFTSTGVGYTF
TRBJ1-1 | TRBV3-1 | NA | NA | TGTGCCAGCAGCCTAGAGTACACTGAAGCTTTCTTT | CASSLEYTEAFF
TRBJ2-2 | TRBV6-2/TRBV6-3 | few | TRBD1 | TGTGCCAGCACCGGACAGGGGGTAGCCGGGGAGCTGTTTTTT | CASTGQGVAGELFF
TRBJ1-1 | TRBV20-1 | NA | NA | TGCAGTGCCCCTATGGTGAACACTGAAGCTTTCTTT | CSAPMVNTEAFF
TRBJ2-2 | TRBV20-1 | many | NA | TGCAGTGCAGAGGGCCCCTTTCGGACCGGGGAGCTGTTTTTT | CSAEGPFRTGELFF
TRBJ1-5 | TRBV5-1 | NA | NA | TGCGCCAGCAGCTTGCTGATGGGCCAGCCCCAGCATTTT | CASSLLMGQPQHF
TRBJ1-5 | TRBV6-2/TRBV6-3 | many | NA | TGTGCCAGCAGTTACTCGAACCAGGGCCAGCCCCAGCATTTT | CASSYSNQGQPQHF
TRBJ1-1 | TRBV18 | many | NA | TGTGCCAGCTCAACCGGGGTGCCCACTGAAGCTTTCTTT | CASSTGVPTEAFF
TRBJ2-7 | TRBV20-1 | NA | TRBD1 | TGCAGTGCTAGGACGTGGGACAGATACTCCTACGAGCAGTACTTC | CSARTWDRYSYEQYF
TRBJ2-7 | TRBV12-3/TRBV12-4 | many | NA | TGTGCCAGCAGTTTCAATCAGGGTCAAGAGCAGTACTTC | CASSFNQGQEQYF
TRBJ2-5 | TRBV20-1 | few | TRBD2 | TGCAGAGGGGCCGGGGGGGACCAAGAGACCCAGTACTTC | CRGAGGDQETQYF